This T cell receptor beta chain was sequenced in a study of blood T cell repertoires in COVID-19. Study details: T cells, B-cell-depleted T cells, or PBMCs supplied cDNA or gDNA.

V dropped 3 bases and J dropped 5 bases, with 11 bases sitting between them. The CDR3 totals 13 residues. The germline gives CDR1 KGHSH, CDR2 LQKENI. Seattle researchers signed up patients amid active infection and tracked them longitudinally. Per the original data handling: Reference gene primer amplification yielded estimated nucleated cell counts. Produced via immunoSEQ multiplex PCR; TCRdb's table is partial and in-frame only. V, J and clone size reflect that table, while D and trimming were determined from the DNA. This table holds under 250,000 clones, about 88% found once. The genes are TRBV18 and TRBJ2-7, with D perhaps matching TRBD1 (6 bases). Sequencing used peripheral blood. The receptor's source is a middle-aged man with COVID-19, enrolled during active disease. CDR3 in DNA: TGTGCCAGCTCACCTGCAGGGGACCACGAGCAGTACTTC. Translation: CASSPAGDHEQYF.